This T cell receptor beta chain was obtained from a study of blood T cell repertoires in COVID-19. Trimming took 4 bases from V and 3 from J; bases not matched to a gene: 8. CDR1 and CDR2 (germline): MDHEN, SYDVKM. This CDR3 contains 15 residues. Methods used by the authors: Amplifying reference gene primers gave estimates of nucleated cell counts. Clones were read by immunoSEQ multiplex PCR, and TCRdb kept only the in-frame ones, dropping some. V and J calls plus clone size are reproduced from that table; the DNA served to infer D and trimming. The data hold 150,000 or so clones, with around 80% observed a single time. This clone has more than one count but fewer than ten.

This clonotype was sampled from a woman of 80 years or more with active or convalescent COVID-19. The rearrangement uses TRBV28 and TRBJ1-2; 7 bases match TRBD1. The sequenced sample was peripheral blood. Here the CDR3 reads CASSSLPTGHYGYTF. Here the CDR3 DNA reads TGTGCCAGCAGTTCGCTTCCGACAGGGCACTATGGCTACACCTTC.